This T cell receptor (beta chain) was observed in a study of blood T cell repertoires in COVID-19. As for the study in general: Samples of COVID-19 (acute and convalescent) were obtained from the United States, Italy and Spain. The cDNA or gDNA used as material had been derived from T cells, B-cell-depleted T cells, or PBMCs.

Per the study methods: Estimates of nucleated cell counts were drawn from the amplification of reference gene primers. Sequencing was performed with immunoSEQ multiplex PCR; in TCRdb, only in-frame clones are kept and a portion is missing. The V and J calls and the clone size are those of that table, but D and trimming were determined from the DNA. The sample lists about 34,000 clones, 93% seen once, with about 5% in the top ten. Germline CDR1 reads SGHRS; CDR2 reads YFSETQ. The CDR3 loop spans 14 amino acids. Trimming left V 7 bases short and J 5 bases short, with 18 bases between. This receptor was identified in a human donor in a cohort sampled during active COVID-19. The V call is TRBV5-1, the J call TRBJ1-2; D perhaps matches TRBD1 (6 bases). Sequenced: peripheral blood. The CDR3 loop reads CASRREQGGYGYTF. For the CDR3, the DNA is TGCGCCAGCCGCCGGGAACAGGGTGGATATGGCTACACCTTC.